A single sample gave rise to the 24 T cell receptor beta chains below, sequenced in a study of blood T cell repertoires in COVID-19. Sequenced by immunoSEQ multiplex PCR; TCRdb stores in-frame clones only, minus some. Among about 90,000 clones listed, roughly 70% were seen once. The source material was peripheral blood. The origin of the receptors is a woman older than 75 with acute or convalescent COVID-19.

The chain couples TRBV7-9 to TRBJ1-1; maybe TRBD1 (6 bases). This CDR3 is built from 17 residues. Trimming cost V 6 bases and J 4 bases, with 24 bases left between them. CDR1 and CDR2 from the germline V gene are SEHNR and FQNEAQ (reference sequence). The CDR3 nucleotides read TGTGCCAGCAGGCCGCAGATAGGGGGATCTAGGCTCACTGAAGCTTTCTTT. It codes for CASRPQIGGSRLTEAFF.

The chain carries TRBV6-2 or TRBV6-3 and TRBJ2-2; 9 nucleotides agree with TRBD1. This CDR3 has 14 amino acids. The trim removed 8 bases at V and 4 bases at J, leaving 5 bases unmatched. Germline CDR1 is MNHEY and CDR2 is SVGEGT. DNA for the CDR3: TGTGCCAGCGGCCGGGACAGGGCCACCGGGGAGCTGTTTTTT. It yields the protein CASGRDRATGELFF.

The chain recombines TRBV7-8 with TRBJ1-4, with D perhaps matching TRBD1 (6 bases). Germline CDR1 reads SGHVS; CDR2 reads FQNEAQ. The CDR3 has 15 residues. The germline V and J ends were trimmed by 1 base and 0 bases, with 6 bases remaining between them. In DNA form, the CDR3 reads TGTGCCAGCAGCTTAGGACAGGCAACTAATGAAAAACTGTTTTTT. Amino acids: CASSLGQATNEKLFF.

The chain joins TRBV6-5 to TRBJ1-1; TRBD1 matches at 7 bases. The germline V gene encodes CDR1 MNHEY and CDR2 SVGAGI. This CDR3 comprises 13 residues. Losses at the gene ends were 10 bases for V and 1 base for J; bases not matched to a gene: 6. CDR3 in DNA: TGTGCCACCGTGGGACAGCCGAACACTGAAGCTTTCTTT. It encodes CATVGQPNTEAFF.

The J gene is TRBJ1-3, the V gene TRBV30; no reliable D call. The CDR3 is 15 residues long. Trimming took 0 bases from V and 4 from J, leaving 13 bases between them. Germline values: CDR1 GTSNPN, CDR2 SVGIG (reference sequence). The CDR3 loop reads CAWSVRGRLGNTIYF. DNA of the CDR3: TGTGCCTGGAGTGTACGAGGTCGTTTAGGAAACACCATATATTTT.

The chain has TRBV7-9 and TRBJ1-2; 11 positions agree with TRBD1. V lost 5 bases to trimming and J lost 8 bases; unmatched junction nucleotides: 7. Looked up from germline, CDR1 is SEHNR and CDR2 is FQNEAQ (reference sequence). The CDR3 consists of 14 residues. This chain's CDR3 is CASSPLGQGGGYTF. CDR3 bases: TGTGCCAGCAGCCCCCTGGGACAGGGGGGAGGCTACACCTTC.

The chain joins TRBV6-5 to TRBJ2-3; the match to TRBD2 covers 9 bases. The germline CDR1 and CDR2 sequences are MNHEY and SVGAGI. The ends lost 4 bases at V and 0 bases at J; junction bases unmatched: 2. The CDR3 is 15 residues long. The CDR3 reads CASSFLAGSTDTQYF. CDR3 in DNA: TGTGCCAGCAGTTTCCTAGCGGGGAGCACAGATACGCAGTATTTT.

At least ten counts were recorded for this clone. The chain recombines TRBV10-2 with TRBJ1-2; D is possibly TRBD1 (6 bases). The CDR3 length is 15 residues. V lost 0 bases and J lost 3, with 11 bases in between. Germline V gene data show CDR1 as WSHSY and CDR2 as SAAADI. CDR3: CASSESQGFYYGYTF. CDR3 in DNA: TGCGCCAGCAGTGAGTCGCAGGGGTTCTACTATGGCTACACCTTC.

This clone was observed a handful of times. The chain's CDR3 is CASSLGYRQGGETQYF. CDR3 coding DNA: TGTGCCAGCAGCTTAGGGTATCGGCAGGGAGGCGAGACCCAGTACTTC. This chain links TRBV11-3 with TRBJ2-5, with a possible D match to TRBD2 (6 bases). The CDR3 has 16 amino acids. Looked up from germline, CDR1 is SGHNT and CDR2 is YENEEA. V lost 1 base to trimming and J lost 5 bases, with 17 bases between them.

The chain couples TRBV28 to TRBJ1-5; TRBD1 matches 9 bases. Looked up from germline, CDR1 is MDHEN and CDR2 is SYDVKM. There are 16 residues in the CDR3. V was pared by 4 bases and J by 5 bases, with 9 bases of the junction left unmatched. The CDR3 reads CASSSPGTGWDQPQHF. CDR3 bases: TGTGCCAGCAGTTCGCCTGGGACAGGGTGGGATCAGCCCCAGCATTTT.

The chain joins TRBV7-9 to TRBJ1-4, with 7 bases identical to TRBD1. This CDR3 has 15 residues. With 4 bases clipped from V and 3 bases from J, the junction kept 5 bases outside the gene matches. Germline V gives CDR1 SEHNR, CDR2 FQNEAQ (reference sequence). CDR3 sequence (DNA): TGTGCCAGCAGCTCCCCGGGACAGCCTAATGAAAAACTGTTTTTT. It codes for CASSSPGQPNEKLFF.

This clone has only a few counts. The chain combines TRBV7-2 with TRBJ2-3; 10 bases match TRBD2. The CDR3 consists of 17 residues. Germline V gives CDR1 SGHTA, CDR2 FQGNSA. Trimming removed 5 bases from V and 3 bases from J; junction bases left unmatched: 11. The CDR3 DNA is TGTGCCAGCAGCCTTAGCGGGGGGAGGATGAGAACAGATACGCAGTATTTT. The encoded protein is CASSLSGGRMRTDTQYF. Full variable domain (outside the CDR3, taken from reference TRBV7-2 and TRBJ2-3): GAGVSQSPSNKVTEKGKDVELRCDPISGHTALYWYRQSLGQGLEFLIYFQGNSAPDKSGLPSDRFSAERTGGSVSTLTIQRTQQEDSAVYLCASSLSGGRMRTDTQYFGPGTRLTVL.

In this sample, this clone turned up once. The rearrangement links TRBV24-1 to TRBJ1-5, with TRBD1 matching over 7 bases. Germline-derived CDR1 and CDR2 are KGHDR and SFDVKD. CDR3 size: 14 residues. The trim removed 5 bases at V and 7 bases at J, leaving 7 bases unmatched. The CDR3 loop reads CATSARGQTQPQHF. In DNA form, the CDR3 reads TGTGCCACCAGTGCTAGGGGGCAAACGCAGCCCCAGCATTTT.

The count of this clone is one. V usage is TRBV11-2 and J usage is TRBJ2-7; 12 nucleotides line up with TRBD2. Germline CDR1 is SGHAT and CDR2 is FQNNGV. Trimming at V came to 1 base and at J to 4 bases, leaving 2 bases not matched to a gene. This CDR3 is 15 amino acids long. This chain's CDR3 is CASSLGTSGAYEQYF. The CDR3 DNA reads TGTGCCAGCAGCTTAGGGACTAGCGGGGCATACGAGCAGTACTTC.

The rearrangement links TRBV28 to TRBJ1-6; perhaps TRBD1 as D (5 bases). The CDR3 runs 14 residues. The V gene lost 2 bases and the J gene lost 9 bases, with 11 bases spanning the gap. Germline CDR1 reads MDHEN; CDR2 reads SYDVKM. For the CDR3, the DNA is TGTGCCAGCAGTTTAAGTCAGGGCGGTTCACCCCTCCACTTT. It is translated as CASSLSQGGSPLHF.

The V call is TRBV3-1 (or the pseudogene TRBV3-2), the J call TRBJ1-1, with TRBD1 matching over 7 bases. CDR3 size: 14 residues. From germline, CDR1 is LGHDT and CDR2 YNNKEL (reference sequence). Losses at the gene ends were 4 bases for V and 5 bases for J; bases not matched to a gene: 7. This chain's CDR3 is CASSLMQGDTEAFF. CDR3 bases: TGTGCCAGCAGCCTCATGCAGGGGGATACTGAAGCTTTCTTT.

The chain employs TRBV3-1 (or the pseudogene TRBV3-2) and TRBJ2-3; 9 nucleotides agree with TRBD2. The CDR3 sequence is 15 residues long. The germline V gene encodes CDR1 LGHDT and CDR2 YNNKEL (reference sequence). The junction had 2 bases not matched to a gene; V was cut back by 4 bases and J by 0 bases. DNA of the CDR3: TGTGCCAGCAGCCTCACTAGCGGGAGCACAGATACGCAGTATTTT. Its protein is CASSLTSGSTDTQYF.

The chain joins TRBV6-5 to TRBJ1-2; D gene ambiguous. CDR1 and CDR2 (germline): MNHEY, SVGAGI. Trimming took 0 bases from V and 0 from J, leaving 11 bases between them. The CDR3 contains 16 residues. CDR3 sequence reads: CASSYSRAGSNYGYTF. The CDR3 bases are TGTGCCAGCAGTTACTCGCGTGCGGGATCTAACTATGGCTACACCTTC.

A few counts support this clone. The chain uses TRBV18 and TRBJ1-1; the match to TRBD1 covers 9 bases. Trimming removed 2 bases from V and 6 bases from J; junction bases left unmatched: 7. CDR3 length: 15 amino acids. The germline V gene encodes CDR1 KGHSH and CDR2 LQKENI. CDR3 loop: CASSPDSQGASEAFF. The CDR3 coding sequence is TGTGCCAGCTCACCAGATTCACAGGGGGCCTCTGAAGCTTTCTTT.

This clone has more than one count but fewer than ten. V gene TRBV4-2 combines with J gene TRBJ2-7; 9 nucleotides line up with TRBD2. Trimming cost V 3 bases and J 4 bases; bases outside gene matches: 13. Germline V gene sequence: CDR1 LGHNA, CDR2 YNFKEQ. CDR3 size: 17 residues. The CDR3 protein is CASSHPRGSGGTYEQYF. CDR3 sequence (DNA): TGTGCCAGCAGCCACCCCCGCGGTAGCGGGGGTACATACGAGCAGTACTTC.

A few counts support this clone. V gene TRBV9 combines with J gene TRBJ1-3; D gene ambiguous. The CDR3 extends over 15 amino acids. CDR1 SGDLS and CDR2 YYNGEE come from the germline V gene. V was clipped by 0 bases and J by 0 bases, with 7 bases between them. CDR3 sequence reads: CASSVDHSSGNTIYF. CDR3 bases: TGTGCCAGCAGCGTAGATCACAGCTCTGGAAACACCATATATTTT. Full variable domain (remainder filled in from reference TRBV9 and TRBJ1-3): DSGVTQTPKHLITATGQRVTLRCSPRSGDLSVYWYQQSLDQGLQFLIQYYNGEERAKGNILERFSAQQFPDLHSELNLSSLELGDSALYFCASSVDHSSGNTIYFGEGSWLTVV.

This clone occurred once. This rearrangement joins TRBV7-6 to TRBJ1-1; D call uncertain. Germline lookup yields CDR1 SGHVS and CDR2 FNYEAQ. The CDR3 is 13 amino acids. Trimming left V 5 bases short and J 4 bases short, with 11 bases between. The CDR3 is CASSLLRGTEAFF. The CDR3 DNA reads as TGTGCCAGCAGCCTTCTCCGGGGCACTGAAGCTTTCTTT.

V gene TRBV5-6 combines with J gene TRBJ1-2, with 8 bases lining up with TRBD1. The trim removed 4 bases at V and 8 bases at J, leaving 13 bases unmatched. CDR3 length equals 15 residues. The germline gives CDR1 SGHDT, CDR2 YYEEEE. DNA of the CDR3: TGTGCCAGCAGCGCTCGACAGGGGCCCTATTTGGGCTACACCTTC. Translated: CASSARQGPYLGYTF.

This rearrangement joins TRBV5-1 to TRBJ1-1; TRBD1 aligns across 8 bases. J gave up 6 bases and V 0 bases, and 7 bases lay outside the gene matches. The CDR3 spans 15 residues. In germline, CDR1 is SGHRS, CDR2 YFSETQ. The CDR3 protein is CASSLGVQGAAEAFF. CDR3 nucleotide sequence: TGCGCCAGCAGCTTGGGAGTCCAGGGGGCCGCTGAAGCTTTCTTT. The variable domain in full, completed from reference TRBV5-1 and TRBJ1-1, reads KAGVTQTPRYLIKTRGQQVTLSCSPISGHRSVSWYQQTPGQGLQFLFEYFSETQRNKGNFPGRFSGRQFSNSRSEMNVSTLELGDSALYLCASSLGVQGAAEAFFGQGTRLTVV.